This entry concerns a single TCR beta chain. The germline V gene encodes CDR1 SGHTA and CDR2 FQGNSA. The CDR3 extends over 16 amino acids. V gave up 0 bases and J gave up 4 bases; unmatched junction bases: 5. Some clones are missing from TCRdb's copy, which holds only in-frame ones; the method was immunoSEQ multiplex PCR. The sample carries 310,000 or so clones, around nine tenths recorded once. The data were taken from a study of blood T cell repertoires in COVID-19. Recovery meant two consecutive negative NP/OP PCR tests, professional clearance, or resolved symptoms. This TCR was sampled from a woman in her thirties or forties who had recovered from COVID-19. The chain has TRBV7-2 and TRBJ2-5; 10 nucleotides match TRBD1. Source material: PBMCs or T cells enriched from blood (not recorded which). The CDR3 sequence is CASSLADRGERETQYF. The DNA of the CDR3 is TGTGCCAGCAGCTTAGCGGACAGGGGGGAAAGAGAGACCCAGTACTTC.